The clone carrying this TCR beta chain was seen a single time. The antigen remains undetermined. The source of the sample is a study of neoadjuvant nivolumab and ipilimumab in lung cancer. Broader study findings: From pretherapy to surgery, tumor richness and clonality rose with dual therapy. TCR receptors were sequenced in few samples. Higher pretherapy blood TCR richness went with higher resected-tumor richness.

The repertoire was sequenced with immunoSEQ multiplex PCR; TCRdb's copy has only in-frame clones and lacks some. The sample holds about 23,000 clones, approximately 77% seen once. The V end lost 5 bases, the J end lost 6 bases, and 14 bases lay between the germline ends. Germline V gene lookup returns CDR1 MGHRA and CDR2 YSYEKL. This CDR3 is 14 amino acids long. The chain uses TRBV4-1 and TRBJ1-5; TRBD1 might be the D (6 bases). The TCR originated in an adult with non-small cell lung cancer. The source was peripheral blood, collected before neoadjuvant nivolumab, alone or with ipilimumab. The CDR3 DNA reads TGCGCCAGCAGCTCTGGGGCAGGGGCTCAGCCCCAGCATTTT. Translated: CASSSGAGAQPQHF.